This passage covers 17 T cell receptor beta chains from one sample sequenced in a study of T cells in Graves' hyperthyroidism and ophthalmopathy. TCR beta CDR3 sequences were amplified from RNA transcripts. The HTBI primer set served for first-round RT-PCR of the TCR CDR3. TCRdb fed the multiplex PCR reads into MiXCR, producing one record per CDR3 protein. The sample records about 350,000 distinct CDR3 sequences, roughly 19% being singletons. The sample consisted of blood. Receptors originate from a woman between 18 and 29 years old with Graves' hyperthyroidism.

In this sample, this clonotype turned up many times. The rearrangement links TRBV12-3 or TRBV12-4 to TRBJ1-2; no reliable D call. The CDR3 is 13 amino acids. The V end lost 4 bases, the J end lost 8 bases, and 14 bases lay between the germline ends. The CDR3 is CASSSQREVGYTF. Here the CDR3 DNA reads TGTGCCAGCAGTTCCCAGCGGGAAGTGGGCTACACCTTC.

This clonotype was recorded many times. V is TRBV12-5 and J is TRBJ2-7, with a tentative D call TRBD1 (5 bases). With 1 base removed from V and 11 bases from J, the gap between germline ends came to 12 bases. Germline-derived CDR1 and CDR2 are LGHNT and FRNRAP. CDR3 size: 12 residues. Here the CDR3 DNA reads TGTGCTAGTGGTTTGGCCCGGACACCTGAGTACTTC. Translation: CASGLARTPEYF.

The rearrangement joins TRBV7-8 to TRBJ1-1, with 11 nucleotides matching TRBD1. V shed 6 bases and J 3 bases; nucleotides not matched to a gene: 12. From germline, CDR1 is SGHVS and CDR2 FQNEAQ. This CDR3 region has 17 residues. The CDR3 sequence is CASSFSGTGGLDTEAFF. The CDR3 nucleotides are TGTGCCAGCAGTTTCAGCGGGACAGGGGGTTTGGACACTGAAGCTTTCTTT.

V and J are TRBV12-5 and TRBJ2-5, with 11 bases that match TRBD2. V lost 5 bases, J lost 2 bases, and 19 bases stayed unmatched. CDR3 length: 20 amino acids. Germline-derived CDR1 and CDR2 are LGHNT and FRNRAP. CDR3 loop: CASGLSSGGLRGNSQETQYF. The CDR3 nucleotides are TGTGCTAGTGGTCTATCTAGCGGGGGGCTGCGGGGGAACTCACAAGAGACCCAGTACTTC.

Concerning this clonotype itself: This sequence may be a read error, since a much larger clone differs from it by one base. The chain carries TRBV19 and TRBJ1-2; 7 bases are shared with TRBD1. Germline CDR1 LNHDA, CDR2 SQIVND (reference sequence). The CDR3 sequence is 14 residues long. The DNA for the CDR3 is TGTGCCAGTATTTTGACAGGGATCAACTATGGCTTCACCTTC. This encodes CASILTGINYGFTF. The full variable domain, completed using reference TRBV19 and TRBJ1-2, is DGGITQSPKYLFRKEGQNVTLSCEQNLNHDAMYWYRQDPGQGLRLIYYSQIVNDFQKGDIAEGYSVSREKKESFPLTVTSAQKNPTAFYLCASILTGINYGFTFGSGTRLTVV.

The chain combines TRBV29-1 with TRBJ1-6; 7 nucleotides match TRBD1. With V trimmed by 6 bases and J by 4 bases, 9 bases remained unmatched. The CDR3 has 15 amino acids. Germline values: CDR1 SQVTM, CDR2 ANQGSEA. CDR3 nucleotides: TGCAGCGTGCGGACAGGCCAAAATTATAATTCACCCCTCCACTTT. This encodes CSVRTGQNYNSPLHF.

Comments on this clonotype: A much more abundant neighbour one base away suggests this may be a read error. The rearrangement links TRBV5-1 to TRBJ2-2; D remains unclear. The germline V gene encodes CDR1 SGHRS and CDR2 YFSETQ. Trimming took 0 bases from V and 4 from J, leaving 10 bases between them. This CDR3 spans 15 amino acids. This CDR3 reads CASSLGSCPTGELFF. The CDR3 region has the DNA TGCGCCAGCAGCTTGGGTAGCTGTCCCACCGGGGAGCTGTTTTTT.

This clonotype was recorded at least ten times. The rearrangement joins TRBV12-3 or TRBV12-4 to TRBJ2-7; possible D gene TRBD2, 6 bases. The CDR3 totals 15 residues. Trimming pared 5 bases from V and 5 bases from J, leaving 19 bases between. DNA of the CDR3: TGTGCCAGCAGTCCCGGTCGGGGGTATATACACGAGCAGTACTTC. It translates to CASSPGRGYIHEQYF.

This clonotype was found a few times. The chain recombines TRBV12-5 with TRBJ2-5, with 13 bases aligning to TRBD2. Trimming removed 1 base from V and 5 bases from J; junction bases left unmatched: 1. CDR1 is LGHNT and CDR2 is FRNRAP in the germline V gene. The CDR3 contains 15 residues. The CDR3 here is CASGLGTSGGETQYF. CDR3 DNA: TGTGCTAGTGGTTTGGGGACTAGCGGGGGCGAGACCCAGTACTTC.

This clonotype was observed at least ten times. The gene calls are TRBV12-5 and TRBJ2-5; TRBD1 might be the D (6 bases). V lost 4 bases, J lost 3 bases, and 15 bases lay in between. Germline assignment: CDR1 LGHNT and CDR2 FRNRAP. This CDR3 region has 15 residues. The CDR3 nucleotides are TGTGCTAGTGGTTCCTTGGCCCCAGGGGAAGAGACCCAGTACTTC. Protein: CASGSLAPGEETQYF.

Many counts were recorded for this clonotype. The V call is TRBV28, the J call TRBJ2-2, with D possibly called TRBD1 or TRBD2 (6 bases each). V was clipped by 6 bases and J by 5 bases, with 13 bases between them. Germline-derived CDR1 and CDR2 are MDHEN and SYDVKM. CDR3 length: 14 amino acids. In nucleotides, the CDR3 is TGTGCCAGCAGCGACAGGAGGGGAACCGGGGAGCTGTTTTTT. Translated, it gives CASSDRRGTGELFF.

At least ten counts were recorded for this clonotype. The V gene is TRBV12-3 or TRBV12-4, the J gene TRBJ1-2; D possibly corresponds to TRBD1 (5 bases). The V end lost 6 bases, the J end lost 0 bases, and 11 bases lay between the germline ends. This CDR3 has 14 amino acids. The CDR3 spells CASSRDGTNYGYTF. As DNA, the CDR3 is TGTGCCAGCAGCAGGGACGGAACTAACTATGGCTACACCTTC.

The chain employs TRBV28 and TRBJ2-7, with a weak D call TRBD2 (5 bases). This CDR3 is 13 amino acids long. Germline V lookup: CDR1 MDHEN, CDR2 SYDVKM. V gave up 4 bases and J gave up 2 bases, with 9 bases separating them. This CDR3 reads CASSWTDAYEQYF. In DNA form, the CDR3 reads TGTGCCAGCAGTTGGACTGACGCCTACGAGCAGTACTTC. The whole variable domain, remainder taken from reference TRBV28 and TRBJ2-7, is DVKVTQSSRYLVKRTGEKVFLECVQDMDHENMFWYRQDPGLGLRLIYFSYDVKMKEKGDIPEGYSVSREKKERFSLILESASTNQTSMYLCASSWTDAYEQYFGPGTRLTVT.

This clonotype was seen just once. The rearrangement uses TRBV12-3 or TRBV12-4 and TRBJ1-2; D is possibly TRBD1 (5 bases). The V end lost 3 bases, the J end lost 2 bases, and 10 bases lay between the germline ends. This CDR3 region has 14 residues. The CDR3 sequence: CASSFGGFNYGYTF. The CDR3 region has the DNA TGTGCCAGCAGTTTTGGGGGATTCAACTATGGCTACACCTTC.

This clonotype has just a few counts. A read error may explain this, as a much larger clone is one base away. The rearrangement links TRBV12-3 or TRBV12-4 to TRBJ1-1, with TRBD1 as a possible D gene (6 bases). This CDR3 is 11 amino acids long. The CDR3 nucleotides are TGTACCAGCAGGGGTTTTTTAGAAGCTTTCTTT. Encoded protein: CTSRGFLEAFF.

At least ten counts were recorded for this clonotype. The rearrangement uses TRBV30 and TRBJ2-7, with a weak D call TRBD2 (7 bases). Germline V gives CDR1 GTSNPN, CDR2 SVGIG (reference sequence). The CDR3 spans 15 residues. V lost 0 bases and J 3 bases, leaving 15 bases between the germline ends. Here the CDR3 DNA reads TGTGCCTGGAGTGTACTAGGGGGGGGGGACTACGAGCAGTACTTC. Residues: CAWSVLGGGDYEQYF.

The sample holds many counts of this clonotype. The chain links TRBV6-5 to TRBJ1-2; D is undetermined. Germline CDR1 and CDR2: MNHEY and SVGAGI. The V and J ends lost 4 bases and 2 bases respectively, with 8 bases between them. CDR3 size: 13 residues. The CDR3 DNA follows: TGTGCCAGCAGTTGGGCACCCAACTATGGCTACACCTTC. Translation gives CASSWAPNYGYTF.